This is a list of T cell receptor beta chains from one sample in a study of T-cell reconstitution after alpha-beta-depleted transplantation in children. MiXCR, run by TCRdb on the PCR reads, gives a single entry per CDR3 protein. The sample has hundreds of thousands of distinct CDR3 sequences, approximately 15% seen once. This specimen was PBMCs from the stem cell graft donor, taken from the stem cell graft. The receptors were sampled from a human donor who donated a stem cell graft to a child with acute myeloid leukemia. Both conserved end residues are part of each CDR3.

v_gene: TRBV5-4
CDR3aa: CASSLGGGAEAFF

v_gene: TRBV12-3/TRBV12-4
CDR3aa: CANTLRGSYNEQFF

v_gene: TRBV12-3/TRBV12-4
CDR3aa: CASREPGLESTFF

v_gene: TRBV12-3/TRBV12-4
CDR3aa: CASSLAGTGETQYF

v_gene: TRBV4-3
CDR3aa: CASSQDGGTGVYGYTF

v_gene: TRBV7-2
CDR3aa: CASSLAPGGAEAFF

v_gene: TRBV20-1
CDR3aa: CSARDPSGRATGELFF

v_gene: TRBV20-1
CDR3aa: CSGGFLMNTEAFF

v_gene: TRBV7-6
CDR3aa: CASGPMGGARDTQYF

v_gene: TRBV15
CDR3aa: CATSNRRSYNEQFF

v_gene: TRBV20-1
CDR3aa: CSARVQRGAPPETQYF

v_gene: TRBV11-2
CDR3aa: CASSLATGEQFF

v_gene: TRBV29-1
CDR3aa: CSVDGGNYGYTF

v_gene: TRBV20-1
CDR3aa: CSAPGRSRGTEASF

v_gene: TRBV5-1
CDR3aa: CASSAPGQDNTDTQYF

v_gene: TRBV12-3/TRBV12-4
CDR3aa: CASSLFGQGYEKLFF